The 3 T cell receptor beta chains in this list originate from one sample, sequenced in a study of blood T cell repertoires in COVID-19. Sequenced by immunoSEQ multiplex PCR; TCRdb stores in-frame clones only, minus some. The sample consists of around 100,000 clones, around 84% of them appearing once. Sequencing used peripheral blood. The receptors stem from a human donor in a cohort sampled during active COVID-19.

This chain links TRBV27 with TRBJ1-1; the match to TRBD1 covers 9 bases. V shed 5 bases and J 1 base; nucleotides not matched to a gene: 8. This CDR3 is built from 16 residues. Per germline, CDR1 MNHEY and CDR2 SMNVEV (reference sequence). Here the CDR3 DNA reads TGTGCCAGCAGTCTCCAACAGGGGGCCCCGAACACTGAAGCTTTCTTT. Protein: CASSLQQGAPNTEAFF.

This clone was detected once. This chain links TRBV18 with TRBJ1-6; no reliable D call. The CDR3 spans 14 residues. With 6 bases removed from V and 0 bases from J, the gap between germline ends came to 6 bases. CDR1 is KGHSH, CDR2 LQKENI, per germline. Here the CDR3 DNA reads TGTGCCAGCTCCCCTAGCTCCTATAATTCACCCCTCCACTTT. Amino acids: CASSPSSYNSPLHF.

Only one count was recorded for this clone. The chain combines TRBV2 with TRBJ2-2; D gene ambiguous. This CDR3 spans 14 amino acids. Germline V gene data show CDR1 as SNHLY and CDR2 as FYNNEI. Trimming took off 7 bases at V and 7 bases at J, with 16 bases between the two ends. CDR3 protein: CASIPGPVGGELFF. CDR3 sequence (DNA): TGTGCCAGCATTCCGGGTCCCGTTGGCGGGGAGCTGTTTTTT.